These 18 T cell receptor beta chains were all obtained from the same sample, sequenced in a study of T cells expressing NK-cell markers. Using the 5' RACE reads, TCRdb records one entry per CDR3 protein without DNA. This sample's clone table lists under 200,000 distinct CDR3 sequences. Sequencing input: blood T cells: a sorted CD56 or NKG2C T cell subset, CD4+ or CD8+ T cells, or bulk PBMC T cells (not recorded which). All receptors derive from a woman between 18 and 70 years old in good health.

The CDR3 loop reads CASSLSAYENYGYTF. The chain links TRBV27 to TRBJ1-2. The CDR3 is 15 residues long. The germline V gene encodes CDR1 MNHEY and CDR2 SMNVEV (reference sequence).

This chain links TRBV5-1 with TRBJ2-4. Per germline, CDR1 SGHRS and CDR2 YFSETQ. This CDR3 has 14 residues. CDR3: CASSLAGVKNIQYF. Filled out from reference TRBV5-1 and TRBJ2-4, the complete variable domain reads KAGVTQTPRYLIKTRGQQVTLSCSPISGHRSVSWYQQTPGQGLQFLFEYFSETQRNKGNFPGRFSGRQFSNSRSEMNVSTLELGDSALYLCASSLAGVKNIQYFGAGTRLSVL.

V gene TRBV7-3 combines with J gene TRBJ2-1; TCRdb picks TRBD1, but there is no DNA to check that call. Germline V gene data show CDR1 as SGHTA and CDR2 as FQGTGA. There are 15 residues in the CDR3. CDR3 region: CASSQDRGRGNEQFF.

The chain is built from TRBV24-1 and TRBJ1-2. The germline V gene has CDR1 KGHDR and CDR2 SFDVKD. The CDR3 is made up of 14 amino acids. This CDR3 is CATSDSDPPYGYTF.

The V and J genes are TRBV7-6 and TRBJ2-7; TCRdb's D call of TRBD1 is untestable without DNA. There are 14 residues in the CDR3. Germline CDR1 reads SGHVS; CDR2 reads FNYEAQ. CDR3 in amino acids: CASSLRGGDSEQYF.

J is TRBJ1-1 and V is TRBV20-1; TCRdb names TRBD1, which stays unverified in the absence of DNA. The CDR3 sequence is 13 residues long. The germline gives CDR1 DFQATT, CDR2 SNEGSKA (reference sequence). CDR3 loop: CSARKGAVTEAFF.

CDR3 amino acids: CASRTPPPLAGDTQYF. V usage is TRBV21-1 and J usage is TRBJ2-3; TCRdb's D gene call, TRBD2, goes unchecked for lack of DNA. TRBV21-1 is designated a pseudogene. This CDR3 comprises 16 residues.

The chain carries TRBV5-1 and TRBJ1-5; TCRdb lists TRBD1, though no DNA is available to test this call. This CDR3 is 15 amino acids long. Germline CDR1 reads SGHRS; CDR2 reads YFSETQ. The CDR3: CASSPGQPTNQPQHF.

V gene TRBV5-4 combines with J gene TRBJ2-7. The CDR3 runs to 13 residues. Germline CDR1 and CDR2: SGHNT and YYREEE (reference sequence). CDR3 amino acids: CASSSSDSPWRYF.

The chain uses TRBV3-1 and TRBJ2-7; TCRdb's D call, TRBD1, is unchecked because there is no DNA. Per germline, CDR1 LGHDT and CDR2 YNNKEL (reference sequence). The CDR3 sequence is 16 residues long. The chain's CDR3 is CASSRGWGQGEYEQYF.

The rearrangement joins TRBV12-3 or TRBV12-4 to TRBJ2-2; TCRdb lists TRBD2, though no DNA is available to test this call. The CDR3 totals 18 residues. This CDR3 is CASSSTSGTSLGAGELFF.

The chain carries TRBV7-2 and TRBJ2-2. CDR3 size: 15 residues. CDR1 is SGHTA and CDR2 is FQGNSA in the germline V gene. This CDR3 reads CASSSFSGSTGELFF.

The V and J genes are TRBV5-1 and TRBJ2-3; TCRdb returns TRBD1, unconfirmable since there is no DNA. Germline V gives CDR1 SGHRS, CDR2 YFSETQ. This CDR3 has 16 residues. This chain's CDR3 is CASSLERGESTDTQYF.

The rearrangement links TRBV5-1 to TRBJ2-4; TCRdb lists TRBD1, though no DNA is available to test this call. CDR1 and CDR2 from the germline V gene are SGHRS and YFSETQ. CDR3 length equals 15 residues. The CDR3 loop is CASSGGQVVGDIQYF.

This chain connects TRBV4-2 to TRBJ1-5. Germline CDR1 reads LGHNA; CDR2 reads YNFKEQ. CDR3 length equals 15 residues. The CDR3 here is CASSQDISSNQPQHF.

The chain uses TRBV27 and TRBJ2-7. Germline assignment: CDR1 MNHEY and CDR2 SMNVEV (reference sequence). CDR3 length: 13 residues. CDR3 protein: CASSSKPRYEQYF.

CDR3 region: CSSQGVPGTEAFF. The chain carries TRBV20-1 and TRBJ1-1; the D call of TRBD1 rests on TCRdb alone, since no DNA is present to check it. CDR1 DFQATT and CDR2 SNEGSKA come from the germline V gene (reference sequence). The CDR3 consists of 13 residues.

V usage is TRBV5-1 and J usage is TRBJ2-3; lacking DNA, the TRBD2 call made by TCRdb goes unchecked. CDR3 length: 17 residues. CDR1 and CDR2 (germline): SGHRS, YFSETQ. The CDR3 loop reads CASSLALVAGDTDTQYF.